The rows below give T cell receptor beta chains drawn from one sample of a study of cytomegalovirus exposure and HLA in healthy donors. Clones were read by immunoSEQ multiplex PCR, and TCRdb kept only the in-frame ones, dropping some. Of about 130,000 clones in the sample, approximately 68% were seen once. The sequencing input was PBMCs. Source of these receptors: a man aged 25 to 40 in good health and CMV-seropositive. Each CDR3 is given with its conserved first and last residue. The D gene is left open where the match is weak. For some rows the clone size is stated as once, few or many, or as a class when expanded; others skip it.

j_call d_call clone_size v_call cdr3_nt cdr3_aa
TRBJ2-1 TRBD1 NA TRBV6-4 TGTGCCAGCAGTGAGGGGACAGGGGTTAATGAGCAGTTCTTC CASSEGTGVNEQFF
TRBJ1-3 NA NA TRBV27 TGTGCCAGCAGTTTACAGGGGTTAACCTCTGGAAACACCATATATTTT CASSLQGLTSGNTIYF
TRBJ1-1 TRBD1 NA TRBV11-2 TGTGCCAGCAGCGCCGACCAGGGGGCTGGCACTGAAGCTTTCTTT CASSADQGAGTEAFF
TRBJ1-5 NA NA TRBV4-2 TGTGCCAGCAGCCAAGACCCCACAGGCGATAGCAATCAGCCCCAGCATTTT CASSQDPTGDSNQPQHF
TRBJ1-2 NA NA TRBV2 TGTGCCAGCAACACCTATGGGGGGGATGGCTACACCTTC CASNTYGGDGYTF
TRBJ2-7 TRBD1 NA TRBV6-5 TGTGCCAGCAGTTACTCGGGGACAGGGGGCTACGAGCAGTACTTC CASSYSGTGGYEQYF
TRBJ2-4 NA NA TRBV6-6 TGTGCCAGCACCGATGGCGGATTAGCCAAAAACATTCAGTACTTC CASTDGGLAKNIQYF
TRBJ2-7 TRBD2 NA TRBV7-9 TGTTCCAGCAGCTCCCAGCTTAGGGCTAGCGGGATGGCTATGGACGAGCAGTACTTC CSSSSQLRASGMAMDEQYF
TRBJ1-5 NA NA TRBV10-3 TGTGCCATCAGTAACCAGAATCAGCCCCAGCATTTT CAISNQNQPQHF
TRBJ2-5 NA few TRBV20-1 TGCAGTGCTACCCGTCGAGAGCAGTACTTC CSATRREQYF
TRBJ1-4 NA NA TRBV6-1 TGTGCCAGCAGTCCCCCCGGGGGTAGCGAAAAACTGTTTTTT CASSPPGGSEKLFF